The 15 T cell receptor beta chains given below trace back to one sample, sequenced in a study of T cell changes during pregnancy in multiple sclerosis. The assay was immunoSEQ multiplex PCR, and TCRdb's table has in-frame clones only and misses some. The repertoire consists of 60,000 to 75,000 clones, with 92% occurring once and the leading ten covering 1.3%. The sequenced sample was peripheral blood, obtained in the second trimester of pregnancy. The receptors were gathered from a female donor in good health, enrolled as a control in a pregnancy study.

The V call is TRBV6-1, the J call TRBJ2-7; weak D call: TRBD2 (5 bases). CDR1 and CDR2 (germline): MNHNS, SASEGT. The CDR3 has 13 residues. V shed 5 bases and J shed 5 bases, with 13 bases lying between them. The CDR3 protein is CASSRPPRDEQYF. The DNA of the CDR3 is TGTGCCAGCAGTCGACCACCGAGGGACGAGCAGTACTTC.

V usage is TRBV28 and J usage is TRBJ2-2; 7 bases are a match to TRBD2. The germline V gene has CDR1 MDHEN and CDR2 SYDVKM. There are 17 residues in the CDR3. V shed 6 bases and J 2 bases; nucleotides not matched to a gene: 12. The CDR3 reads CASRNSGGGVNTGELFF. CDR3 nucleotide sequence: TGTGCCAGCAGAAACTCTGGGGGGGGAGTCAACACCGGGGAGCTGTTTTTT.

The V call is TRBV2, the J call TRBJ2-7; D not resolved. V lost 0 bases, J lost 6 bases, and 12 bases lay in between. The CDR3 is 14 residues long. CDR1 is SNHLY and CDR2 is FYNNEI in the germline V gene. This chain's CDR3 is CASSEALVDSEQYF. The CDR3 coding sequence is TGTGCCAGCAGTGAAGCGCTGGTTGACTCCGAGCAGTACTTC. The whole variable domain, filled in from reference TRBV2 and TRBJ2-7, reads EPEVTQTPSHQVTQMGQEVILRCVPISNHLYFYWYRQILGQKVEFLVSFYNNEISEKSEIFDDQFSVERPDGSNFTLKIRSTKLEDSAMYFCASSEALVDSEQYFGPGTRLTVT.

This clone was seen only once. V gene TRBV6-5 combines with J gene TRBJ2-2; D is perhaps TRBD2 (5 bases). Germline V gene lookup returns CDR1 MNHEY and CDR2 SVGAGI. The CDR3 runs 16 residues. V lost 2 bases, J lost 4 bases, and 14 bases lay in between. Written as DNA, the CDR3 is TGTGCCAGCAGTTACAGGGTCGCCGCGGGCACCGGGGAGCTGTTTTTT. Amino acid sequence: CASSYRVAAGTGELFF.

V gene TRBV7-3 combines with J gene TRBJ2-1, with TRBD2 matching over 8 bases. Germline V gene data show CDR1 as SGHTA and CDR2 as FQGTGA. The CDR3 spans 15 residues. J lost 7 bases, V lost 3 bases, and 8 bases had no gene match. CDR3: CASSLVSGSRNEQFF. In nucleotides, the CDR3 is TGTGCCAGCAGCTTGGTGAGCGGGAGTAGAAATGAGCAGTTCTTC.

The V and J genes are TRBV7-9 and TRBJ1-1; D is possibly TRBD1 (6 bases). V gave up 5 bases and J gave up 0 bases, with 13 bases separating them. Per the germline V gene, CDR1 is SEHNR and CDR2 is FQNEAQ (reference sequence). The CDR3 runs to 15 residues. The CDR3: CASSLITGLNTEAFF. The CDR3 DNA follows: TGTGCCAGCAGCCTAATCACAGGGTTGAACACTGAAGCTTTCTTT.

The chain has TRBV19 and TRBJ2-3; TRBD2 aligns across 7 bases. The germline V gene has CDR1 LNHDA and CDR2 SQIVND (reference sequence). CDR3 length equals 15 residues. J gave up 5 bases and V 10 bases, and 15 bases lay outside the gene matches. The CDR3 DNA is TGTGCCACCAAACTCCCTGGCGGGGGTGGAGATACGCAGTATTTT. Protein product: CATKLPGGGGDTQYF. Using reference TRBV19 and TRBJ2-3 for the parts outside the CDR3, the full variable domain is DGGITQSPKYLFRKEGQNVTLSCEQNLNHDAMYWYRQDPGQGLRLIYYSQIVNDFQKGDIAEGYSVSREKKESFPLTVTSAQKNPTAFYLCATKLPGGGGDTQYFGPGTRLTVL.

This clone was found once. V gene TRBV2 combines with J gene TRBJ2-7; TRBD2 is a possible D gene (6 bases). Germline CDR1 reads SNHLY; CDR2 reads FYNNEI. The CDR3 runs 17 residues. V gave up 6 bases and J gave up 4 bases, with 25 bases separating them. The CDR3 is CASRPPPIVGLKYEQYF. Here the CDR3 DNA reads TGTGCCAGCAGGCCCCCACCCATCGTTGGACTAAAGTACGAGCAGTACTTC.

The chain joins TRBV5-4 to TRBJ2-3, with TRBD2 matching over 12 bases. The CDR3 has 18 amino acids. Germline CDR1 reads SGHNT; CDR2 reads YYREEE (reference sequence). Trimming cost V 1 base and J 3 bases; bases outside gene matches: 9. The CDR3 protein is CASSLRSSGRAGTDTQYF. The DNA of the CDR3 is TGTGCCAGCAGCTTGCGGTCTAGCGGGAGGGCCGGGACAGATACGCAGTATTTT.

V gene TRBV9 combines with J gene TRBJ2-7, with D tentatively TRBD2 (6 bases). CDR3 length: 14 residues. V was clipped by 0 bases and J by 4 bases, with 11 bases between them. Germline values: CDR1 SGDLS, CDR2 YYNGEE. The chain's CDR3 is CASSVGGEEYEQYF. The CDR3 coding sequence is TGTGCCAGCAGCGTAGGCGGGGAAGAATACGAGCAGTACTTC.

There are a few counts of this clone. This chain's CDR3 is CASSDQGSLYEQYF. In nucleotides, the CDR3 is TGTGCCAGCAGTGATCAAGGGAGCCTCTACGAGCAGTACTTC. V gene TRBV6-4 combines with J gene TRBJ2-7; a weak D match, TRBD2 (5 bases). V lost 3 bases and J 3 bases, leaving 12 bases between the germline ends. The CDR3 loop spans 14 amino acids. The germline CDR1 and CDR2 sequences are MRHNA and SNTAGT.

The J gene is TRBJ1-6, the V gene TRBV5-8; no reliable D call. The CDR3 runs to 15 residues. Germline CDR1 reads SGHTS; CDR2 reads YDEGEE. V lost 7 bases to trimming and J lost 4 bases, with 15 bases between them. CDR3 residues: CASPPGVMYNSPLHF. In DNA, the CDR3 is TGTGCCAGCCCTCCGGGTGTTATGTATAATTCACCCCTCCACTTT.

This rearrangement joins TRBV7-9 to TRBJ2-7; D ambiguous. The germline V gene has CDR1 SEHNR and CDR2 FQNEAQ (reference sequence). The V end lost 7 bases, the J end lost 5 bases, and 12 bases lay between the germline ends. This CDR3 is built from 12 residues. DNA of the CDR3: TGTGCCAGCACCCCTAAGCCGAACGAGCAGTACTTC. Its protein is CASTPKPNEQYF. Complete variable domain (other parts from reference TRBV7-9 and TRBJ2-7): DTGVSQNPRHKITKRGQNVTFRCDPISEHNRLYWYRQTLGQGPEFLTYFQNEAQLEKSRLLSDRFSAERPKGSFSTLEIQRTEQGDSAMYLCASTPKPNEQYFGPGTRLTVT.

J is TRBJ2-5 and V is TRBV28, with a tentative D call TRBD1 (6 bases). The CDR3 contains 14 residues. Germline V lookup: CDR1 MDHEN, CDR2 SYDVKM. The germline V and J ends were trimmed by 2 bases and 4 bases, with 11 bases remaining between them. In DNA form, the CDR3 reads TGTGCCAGCAGTTTAATTGGGGGCCGAGAGACCCAGTACTTC. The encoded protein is CASSLIGGRETQYF.

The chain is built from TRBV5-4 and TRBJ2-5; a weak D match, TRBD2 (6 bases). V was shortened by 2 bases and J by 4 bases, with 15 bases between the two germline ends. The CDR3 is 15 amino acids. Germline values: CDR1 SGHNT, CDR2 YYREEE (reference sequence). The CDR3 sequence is CASSFLSGVGETQYF. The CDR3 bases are TGTGCCAGCAGCTTCCTCTCGGGAGTGGGAGAGACCCAGTACTTC. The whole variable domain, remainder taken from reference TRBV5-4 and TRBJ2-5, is ETGVTQSPTHLIKTRGQQVTLRCSSQSGHNTVSWYQQALGQGPQFIFQYYREEENGRGNFPPRFSGLQFPNYSSELNVNALELDDSALYLCASSFLSGVGETQYFGPGTRLLVL.